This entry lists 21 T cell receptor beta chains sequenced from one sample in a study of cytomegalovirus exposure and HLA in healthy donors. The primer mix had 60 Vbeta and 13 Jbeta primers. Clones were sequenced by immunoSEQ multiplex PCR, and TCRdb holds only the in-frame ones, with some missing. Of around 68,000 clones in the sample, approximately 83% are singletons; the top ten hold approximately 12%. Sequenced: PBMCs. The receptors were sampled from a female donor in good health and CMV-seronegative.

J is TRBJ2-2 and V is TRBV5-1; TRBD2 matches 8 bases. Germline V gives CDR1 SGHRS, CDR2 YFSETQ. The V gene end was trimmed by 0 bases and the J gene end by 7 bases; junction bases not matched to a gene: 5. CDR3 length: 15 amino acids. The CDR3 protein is CASSLAGGNGGELFF. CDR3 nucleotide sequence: TGCGCCAGCAGCTTGGCGGGAGGGAACGGCGGGGAGCTGTTTTTT.

The CDR3 DNA reads TGTGCCAGCAGCGTACAGGGGCATGGCAAAAACATTCAGTACTTC. Translating it yields CASSVQGHGKNIQYF. The J gene is TRBJ2-4, the V gene TRBV6-9, with 7 bases matching TRBD1. V lost 6 bases, J lost 3 bases, and 8 bases stayed unmatched. The CDR3 spans 15 residues. Per germline, CDR1 MNHGY and CDR2 SVAAGI.

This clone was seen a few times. The CDR3 DNA is TGTGCCAGCAGTTACTCGACAGGATTGGACACTGAAGCTTTCTTT. Translation gives CASSYSTGLDTEAFF. The chain has TRBV6-6 and TRBJ1-1; D perhaps matches TRBD1 (6 bases). V dropped 0 bases and J dropped 3 bases, with 11 bases sitting between them. This CDR3 has 15 residues. Germline loops: CDR1 MNHNY, CDR2 SVGAGI (reference sequence).

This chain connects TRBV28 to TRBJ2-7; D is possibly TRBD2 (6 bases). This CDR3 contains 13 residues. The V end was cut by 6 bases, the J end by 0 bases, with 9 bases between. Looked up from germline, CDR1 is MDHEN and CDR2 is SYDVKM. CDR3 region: CASSRGDSYEQYF. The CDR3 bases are TGTGCCAGCAGCCGCGGGGACTCCTACGAGCAGTACTTC. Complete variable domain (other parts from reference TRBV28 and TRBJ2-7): DVKVTQSSRYLVKRTGEKVFLECVQDMDHENMFWYRQDPGLGLRLIYFSYDVKMKEKGDIPEGYSVSREKKERFSLILESASTNQTSMYLCASSRGDSYEQYFGPGTRLTVT.

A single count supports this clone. In DNA form, the CDR3 reads TGCAGCGTAAAATTATGGACAGACTCTGGAAACACCATATATTTT. This encodes CSVKLWTDSGNTIYF. The rearrangement links TRBV29-1 to TRBJ1-3, with a tentative D call TRBD1 (6 bases). The CDR3 has 15 amino acids. Germline V lookup: CDR1 SQVTM, CDR2 ANQGSEA. Trimming took 6 bases from V and 0 from J, leaving 15 bases between them.

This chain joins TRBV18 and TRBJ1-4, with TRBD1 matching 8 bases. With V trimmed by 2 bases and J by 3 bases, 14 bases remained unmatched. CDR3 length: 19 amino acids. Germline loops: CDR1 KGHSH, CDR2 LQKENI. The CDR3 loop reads CASSPVITGGTVSNEKLFF. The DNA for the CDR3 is TGTGCCAGCTCACCAGTGATTACAGGGGGTACGGTGTCTAATGAAAAACTGTTTTTT.

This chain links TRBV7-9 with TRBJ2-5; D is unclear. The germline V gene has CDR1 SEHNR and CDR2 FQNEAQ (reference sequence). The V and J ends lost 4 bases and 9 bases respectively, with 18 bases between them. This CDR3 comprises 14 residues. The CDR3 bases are TGTGCCAGCAGCTCTTTGATTCTAGAGTCCCCCCAGTACTTC. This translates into CASSSLILESPQYF.

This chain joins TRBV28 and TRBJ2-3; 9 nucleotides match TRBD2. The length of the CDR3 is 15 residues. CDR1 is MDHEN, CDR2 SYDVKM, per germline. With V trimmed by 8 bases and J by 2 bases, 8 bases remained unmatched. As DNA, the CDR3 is TGTGCCAGCGGAACTAGCGGGCGAAACACAGATACGCAGTATTTT. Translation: CASGTSGRNTDTQYF.

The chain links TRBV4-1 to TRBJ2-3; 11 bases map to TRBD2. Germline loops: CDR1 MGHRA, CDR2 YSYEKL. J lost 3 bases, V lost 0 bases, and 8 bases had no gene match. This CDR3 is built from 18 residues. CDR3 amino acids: CASSQDSRTSGLTDTQYF. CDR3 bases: TGCGCCAGCAGCCAAGATAGCAGGACTAGCGGGCTAACAGATACGCAGTATTTT.

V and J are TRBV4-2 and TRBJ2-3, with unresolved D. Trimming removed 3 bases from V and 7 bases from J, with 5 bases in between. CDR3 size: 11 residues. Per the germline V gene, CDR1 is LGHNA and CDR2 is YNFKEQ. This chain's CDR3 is CASSQLNTQYF. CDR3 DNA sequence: TGTGCCAGCAGCCAGCTAAATACGCAGTATTTT.

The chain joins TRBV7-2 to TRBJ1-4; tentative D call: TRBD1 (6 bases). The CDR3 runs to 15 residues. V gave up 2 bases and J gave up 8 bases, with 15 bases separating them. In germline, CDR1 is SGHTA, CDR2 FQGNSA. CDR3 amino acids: CASSLMGRGSEKLFF. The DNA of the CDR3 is TGTGCCAGCAGCTTAATGGGCAGGGGAAGCGAAAAACTGTTTTTT.

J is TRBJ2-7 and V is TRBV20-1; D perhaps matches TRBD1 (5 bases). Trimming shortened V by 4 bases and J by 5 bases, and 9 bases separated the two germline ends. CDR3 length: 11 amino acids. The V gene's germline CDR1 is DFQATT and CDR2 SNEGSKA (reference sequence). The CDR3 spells CSAMGPNEQYF. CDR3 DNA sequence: TGCAGTGCTATGGGGCCCAACGAGCAGTACTTC.

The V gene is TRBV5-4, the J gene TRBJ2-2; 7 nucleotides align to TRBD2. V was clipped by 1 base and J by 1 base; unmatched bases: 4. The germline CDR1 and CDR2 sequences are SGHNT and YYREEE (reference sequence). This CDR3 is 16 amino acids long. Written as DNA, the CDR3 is TGTGCCAGCAGCTTGTCCCGCGGGGGGAACACCGGGGAGCTGTTTTTT. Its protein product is CASSLSRGGNTGELFF.

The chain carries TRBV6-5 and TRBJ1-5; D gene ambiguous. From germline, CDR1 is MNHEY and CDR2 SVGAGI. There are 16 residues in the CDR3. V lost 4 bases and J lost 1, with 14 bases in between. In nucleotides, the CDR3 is TGTGCCAGCAGTTTCCCTCCGGGAGCAAGCAATCAGCCCCAGCATTTT. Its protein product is CASSFPPGASNQPQHF.

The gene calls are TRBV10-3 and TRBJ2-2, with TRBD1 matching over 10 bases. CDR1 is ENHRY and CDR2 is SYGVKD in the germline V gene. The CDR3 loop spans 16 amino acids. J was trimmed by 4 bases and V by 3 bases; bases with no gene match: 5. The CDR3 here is CAISEPGQGVTGELFF. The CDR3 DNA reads TGTGCCATCAGTGAACCTGGACAGGGGGTCACCGGGGAGCTGTTTTTT.

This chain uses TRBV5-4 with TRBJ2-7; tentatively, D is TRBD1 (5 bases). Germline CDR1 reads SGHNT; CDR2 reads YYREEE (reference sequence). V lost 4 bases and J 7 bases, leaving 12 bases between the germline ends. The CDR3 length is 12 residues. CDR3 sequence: CASSPGLGEQYF. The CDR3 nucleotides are TGTGCCAGCAGCCCAGGGTTGGGGGAGCAGTACTTC.

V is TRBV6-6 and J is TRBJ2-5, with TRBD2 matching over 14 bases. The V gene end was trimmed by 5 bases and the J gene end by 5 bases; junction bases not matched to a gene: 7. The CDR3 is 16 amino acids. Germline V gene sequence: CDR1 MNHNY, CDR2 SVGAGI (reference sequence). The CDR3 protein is CASSHPGLAGVETQYF. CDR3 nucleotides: TGTGCCAGCAGTCATCCGGGACTAGCGGGAGTGGAGACCCAGTACTTC.

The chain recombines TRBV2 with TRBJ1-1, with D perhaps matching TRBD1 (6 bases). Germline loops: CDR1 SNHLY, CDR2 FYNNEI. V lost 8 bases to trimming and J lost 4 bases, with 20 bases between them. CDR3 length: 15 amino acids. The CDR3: CASAMVDRRATEAFF. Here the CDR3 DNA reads TGTGCCAGCGCAATGGTCGACAGGCGGGCCACTGAAGCTTTCTTT. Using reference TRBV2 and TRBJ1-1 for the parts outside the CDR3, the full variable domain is EPEVTQTPSHQVTQMGQEVILRCVPISNHLYFYWYRQILGQKVEFLVSFYNNEISEKSEIFDDQFSVERPDGSNFTLKIRSTKLEDSAMYFCASAMVDRRATEAFFGQGTRLTVV.

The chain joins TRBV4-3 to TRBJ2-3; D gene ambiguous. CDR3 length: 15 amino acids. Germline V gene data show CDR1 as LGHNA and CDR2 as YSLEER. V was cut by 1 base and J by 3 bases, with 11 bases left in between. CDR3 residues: CASSQAGLETDTQYF. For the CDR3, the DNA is TGCGCCAGCAGCCAAGCTGGCCTAGAGACAGATACGCAGTATTTT.

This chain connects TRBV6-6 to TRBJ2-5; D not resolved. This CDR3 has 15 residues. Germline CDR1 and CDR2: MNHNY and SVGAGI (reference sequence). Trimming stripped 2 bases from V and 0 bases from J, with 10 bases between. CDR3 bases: TGTGCCAGCAGTTACCCCGGTAGCCACCAAGAGACCCAGTACTTC. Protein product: CASSYPGSHQETQYF.

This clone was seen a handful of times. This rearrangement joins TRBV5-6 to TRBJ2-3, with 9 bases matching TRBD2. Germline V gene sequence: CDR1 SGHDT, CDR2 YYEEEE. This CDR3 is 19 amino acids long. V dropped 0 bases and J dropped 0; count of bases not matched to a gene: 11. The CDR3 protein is CASSLETGLAGVSTDTQYF. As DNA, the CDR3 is TGTGCCAGCAGCTTGGAGACGGGGTTAGCGGGGGTGAGCACAGATACGCAGTATTTT. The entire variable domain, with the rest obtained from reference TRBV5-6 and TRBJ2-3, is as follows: DAGVTQSPTHLIKTRGQQVTLRCSPKSGHDTVSWYQQALGQGPQFIFQYYEEEERQRGNFPDRFSGHQFPNYSSELNVNALLLGDSALYLCASSLETGLAGVSTDTQYFGPGTRLTVL.